This T cell receptor beta chain was sequenced during a study of cytomegalovirus exposure and HLA in healthy donors. The PCR contained 60 Vbeta and 13 Jbeta primers. Clones were sequenced by immunoSEQ multiplex PCR, and TCRdb holds only the in-frame ones, with some missing. The profile shows fewer than 200,000 clones, over 65% of them singletons. The CDR3 sequence is 15 residues long. Germline V gene lookup returns CDR1 KGHSH and CDR2 LQKENI. The V gene end was trimmed by 1 base and the J gene end by 8 bases; junction bases not matched to a gene: 2. The clonotype originates from a female donor in good health and CMV-seronegative. Source material: PBMCs. The chain has TRBV18 and TRBJ1-6; 10 nucleotides align to TRBD1. CDR3 coding DNA: TGTGCCAGCTCACCACAGACAGGGGGCGATTCACCCCTCCACTTT. It yields the protein CASSPQTGGDSPLHF.